These 5 T cell receptor beta chains share one sample of origin, sequenced in a study of T cell responses to AZD1222 COVID-19 vaccine (dated by TCRdb to the early 2020s). The time point tag for this specimen amounts to: about 28 days (+/-7) after the second vaccine dose. The sample's treatment or condition label is to be understood as: meningococcal conjugate vaccine given as trial control. Library construction relied on the immunoSEQ multiplex PCR assay. The table was pulled from immuneACCESS by TCRdb, which kept in-frame rearrangements only. Such tables lose some clones; where checked, under half of the loss comes from unresolved V genes, and the rest has no known cause. Present in this sample are roughly 200,000 clones, over 85% of which were seen just once. The ten top clones hold more than 0.85% of the sample. The specimen comprised peripheral blood, sampled 28 days after the second dose of the MenACWY control vaccine. These receptors originate from an adult who received the MenACWY meningococcal vaccine as a control.

The V and J genes are TRBV5-6 and TRBJ2-2, with 11 bases fitting TRBD1. CDR3 length: 16 amino acids. Germline V lookup: CDR1 SGHDT, CDR2 YYEEEE. Trimming took 4 bases from V and 3 from J; bases not matched to a gene: 5. The CDR3 nucleotides read TGTGCCAGCAGCCTGGACAGGGGGCACGACACCGGGGAGCTGTTTTTT. Protein sequence: CASSLDRGHDTGELFF.

The rearrangement links TRBV7-8 to TRBJ2-7; 9 bases match TRBD1. The length of the CDR3 is 14 residues. V was pared by 6 bases and J by 3 bases, with 6 bases of the junction left unmatched. Germline lookup yields CDR1 SGHVS and CDR2 FQNEAQ. CDR3 protein: CASSSPTGGYEQYF. The CDR3 coding sequence is TGTGCCAGCAGTTCCCCGACAGGGGGCTACGAGCAGTACTTC.

The CDR3: CASSLTVYGYTF. The CDR3 DNA reads TGTGCCAGCAGCTTGACAGTGTATGGCTACACCTTC. The rearrangement joins TRBV7-9 to TRBJ1-2; the D gene is possibly TRBD1 (5 bases). V was shortened by 3 bases and J by 5 bases, with 7 bases between the two germline ends. The CDR3 is 12 residues long. Germline values: CDR1 SEHNR, CDR2 FQNEAQ (reference sequence). The variable domain in full, completed from reference TRBV7-9 and TRBJ1-2, reads DTGVSQNPRHKITKRGQNVTFRCDPISEHNRLYWYRQTLGQGPEFLTYFQNEAQLEKSRLLSDRFSAERPKGSFSTLEIQRTEQGDSAMYLCASSLTVYGYTFGSGTRLTVV.

The chain has TRBV7-9 and TRBJ1-3; D possibly corresponds to TRBD1 (6 bases). Germline V lookup: CDR1 SEHNR, CDR2 FQNEAQ (reference sequence). The CDR3 consists of 16 residues. The germline V and J ends were trimmed by 3 bases and 2 bases, with 14 bases remaining between them. This CDR3 is CASSLAGDAAGNTIYF. CDR3 in DNA: TGTGCCAGCAGCTTGGCAGGGGACGCAGCTGGAAACACCATATATTTT.

This chain links TRBV6-5 with TRBJ1-4; TRBD1 matches at 10 bases. The trim removed 5 bases at V and 7 bases at J, leaving 4 bases unmatched. Germline loops: CDR1 MNHEY, CDR2 SVGAGI. This CDR3 region has 14 residues. CDR3 region: CASSTDRGLEKLFF. CDR3 coding DNA: TGTGCCAGCAGTACCGACAGGGGGCTTGAAAAACTGTTTTTT.